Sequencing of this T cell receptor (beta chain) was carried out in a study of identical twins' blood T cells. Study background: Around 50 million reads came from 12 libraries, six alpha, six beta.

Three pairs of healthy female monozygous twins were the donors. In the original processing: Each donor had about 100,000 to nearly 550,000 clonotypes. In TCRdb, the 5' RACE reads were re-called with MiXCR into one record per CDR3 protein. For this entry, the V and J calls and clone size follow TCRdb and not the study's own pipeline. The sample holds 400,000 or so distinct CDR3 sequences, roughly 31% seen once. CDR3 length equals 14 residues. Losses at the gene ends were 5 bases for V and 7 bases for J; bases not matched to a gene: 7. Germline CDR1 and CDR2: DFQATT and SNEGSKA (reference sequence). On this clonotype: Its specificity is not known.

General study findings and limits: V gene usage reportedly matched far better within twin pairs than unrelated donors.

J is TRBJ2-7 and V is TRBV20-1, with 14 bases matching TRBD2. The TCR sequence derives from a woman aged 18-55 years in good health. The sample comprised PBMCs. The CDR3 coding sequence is TGCAGTGCTCGAAAGGGACTAGCGGGAGTTGAGCAGTACTTC. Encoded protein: CSARKGLAGVEQYF.